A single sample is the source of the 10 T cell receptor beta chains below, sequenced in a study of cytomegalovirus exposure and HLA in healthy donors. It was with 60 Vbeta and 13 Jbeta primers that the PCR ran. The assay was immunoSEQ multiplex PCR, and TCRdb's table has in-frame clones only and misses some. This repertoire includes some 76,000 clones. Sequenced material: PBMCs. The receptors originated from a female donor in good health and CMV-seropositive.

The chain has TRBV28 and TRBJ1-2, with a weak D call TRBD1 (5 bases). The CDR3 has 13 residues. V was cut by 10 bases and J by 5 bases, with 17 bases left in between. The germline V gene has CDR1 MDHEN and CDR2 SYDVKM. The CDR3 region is CATRPGGGYGYTF. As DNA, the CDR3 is TGTGCCACCCGTCCGGGGGGGGGATATGGCTACACCTTC.

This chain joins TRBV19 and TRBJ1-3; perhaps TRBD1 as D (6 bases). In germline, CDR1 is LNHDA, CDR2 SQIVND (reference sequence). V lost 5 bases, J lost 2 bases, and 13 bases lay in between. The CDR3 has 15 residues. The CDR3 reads CASSPQGTPGNTIYF. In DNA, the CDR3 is TGTGCCAGTAGTCCACAGGGAACGCCTGGAAACACCATATATTTT.

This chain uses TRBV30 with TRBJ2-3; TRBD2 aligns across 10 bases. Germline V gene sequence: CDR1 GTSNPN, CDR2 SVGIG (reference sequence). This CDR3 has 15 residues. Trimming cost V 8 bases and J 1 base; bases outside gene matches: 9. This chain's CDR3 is CAGGGSGRRTDTQYF. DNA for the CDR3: TGTGCCGGGGGGGGTAGCGGGAGGCGCACAGATACGCAGTATTTT.

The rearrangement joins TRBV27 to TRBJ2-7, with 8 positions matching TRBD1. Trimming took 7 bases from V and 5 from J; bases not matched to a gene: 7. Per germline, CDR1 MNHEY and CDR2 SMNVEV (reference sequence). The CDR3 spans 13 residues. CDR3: CASTRQGADEQYF. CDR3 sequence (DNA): TGTGCCAGCACACGGCAGGGGGCAGACGAGCAGTACTTC.

The CDR3 DNA is TGTGCCAGCAGCTTAGCCCATCCCCACGAGCAGTACTTC. Amino acids: CASSLAHPHEQYF. The V and J genes are TRBV7-9 and TRBJ2-7; D unresolved. Trimming cost V 0 bases and J 5 bases, with 8 bases left between them. This CDR3 comprises 13 residues. Germline V gene sequence: CDR1 SEHNR, CDR2 FQNEAQ (reference sequence).

DNA of the CDR3: TGTGCCAGCAGCTTAGCGGGACAGGGGAACCACGAGCAGTACTTC. It encodes CASSLAGQGNHEQYF. The V call is TRBV7-6, the J call TRBJ2-7; 10 positions agree with TRBD1. Trimming removed 0 bases from V and 5 bases from J; junction bases left unmatched: 4. Germline V gene lookup returns CDR1 SGHVS and CDR2 FNYEAQ. CDR3 size: 15 residues.

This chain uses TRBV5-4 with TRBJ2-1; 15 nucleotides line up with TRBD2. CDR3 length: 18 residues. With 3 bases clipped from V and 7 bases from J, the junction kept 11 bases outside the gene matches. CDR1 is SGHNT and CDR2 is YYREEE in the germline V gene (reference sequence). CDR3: CASSSAGLAGGPGNEQFF. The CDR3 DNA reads TGTGCCAGCAGCTCTGCAGGACTAGCGGGAGGGCCGGGGAATGAGCAGTTCTTC.

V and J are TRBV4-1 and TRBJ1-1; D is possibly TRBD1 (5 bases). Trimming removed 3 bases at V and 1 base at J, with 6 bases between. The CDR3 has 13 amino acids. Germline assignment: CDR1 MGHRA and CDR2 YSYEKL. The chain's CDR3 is CASSHGQNTEAFF. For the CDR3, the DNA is TGCGCCAGCAGCCACGGACAGAACACTGAAGCTTTCTTT.

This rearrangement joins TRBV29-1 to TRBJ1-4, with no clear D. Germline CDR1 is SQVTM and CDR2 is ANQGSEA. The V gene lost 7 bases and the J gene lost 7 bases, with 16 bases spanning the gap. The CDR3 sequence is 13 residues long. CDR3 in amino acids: CSGRERAGEKLFF. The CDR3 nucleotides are TGCAGCGGACGGGAAAGGGCCGGTGAAAAACTGTTTTTT.

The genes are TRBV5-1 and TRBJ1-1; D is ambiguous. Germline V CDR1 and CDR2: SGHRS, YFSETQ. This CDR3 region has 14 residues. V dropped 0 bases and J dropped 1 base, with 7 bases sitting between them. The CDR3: CASSLGLRNTEAFF. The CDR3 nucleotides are TGCGCCAGCAGCTTGGGACTAAGGAACACTGAAGCTTTCTTT. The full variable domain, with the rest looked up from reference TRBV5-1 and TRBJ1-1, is KAGVTQTPRYLIKTRGQQVTLSCSPISGHRSVSWYQQTPGQGLQFLFEYFSETQRNKGNFPGRFSGRQFSNSRSEMNVSTLELGDSALYLCASSLGLRNTEAFFGQGTRLTVV.